This passage covers 14 T cell receptor beta chains from one sample sequenced in a study of blood T cell repertoires in COVID-19. The method was immunoSEQ multiplex PCR; TCRdb's version includes in-frame clones alone and lacks a portion of them. Of hundreds of thousands of clones in the sample, over 65% were seen once. Sequenced input: PBMCs or T cells enriched from blood (not recorded which). The source is a woman aged 55-70 years who had recovered from COVID-19.

The rearrangement links TRBV27 to TRBJ2-6, with 8 nucleotides matching TRBD2. Germline V gene lookup returns CDR1 MNHEY and CDR2 SMNVEV (reference sequence). After removal of 6 bases from V and 2 bases from J, the junction contained 3 bases not matched to a gene. The CDR3 extends over 15 amino acids. In nucleotides, the CDR3 is TGTGCCAGCAGCCCGGGGGGGGCTGGGGCCAACGTCCTGACTTTC. This gives the protein CASSPGGAGANVLTF.

This chain connects TRBV11-3 to TRBJ2-3, with unresolved D. V gave up 4 bases and J gave up 4 bases, with 15 bases separating them. Germline lookup yields CDR1 SGHNT and CDR2 YENEEA. CDR3 length: 15 residues. The CDR3 reads CASSSTLTKADTQYF. The DNA of the CDR3 is TGTGCCAGCAGCTCGACTCTCACGAAGGCAGATACGCAGTATTTT.

The chain carries TRBV11-2 and TRBJ1-6, with D maybe TRBD1 (6 bases). CDR1 is SGHAT and CDR2 is FQNNGV in the germline V gene. Trimming cost V 4 bases and J 8 bases, with 9 bases left between them. CDR3 length: 13 residues. This chain's CDR3 is CASSSYRDSPLHF. The CDR3 coding sequence is TGTGCCAGCAGCTCCTACAGGGATTCACCCCTCCACTTT.

The chain combines TRBV9 with TRBJ1-3; 8 bases are shared with TRBD1. V lost 3 bases and J lost 14; bases outside the gene matches: 7. The germline gives CDR1 SGDLS, CDR2 YYNGEE. The CDR3 is 12 residues long. The CDR3 sequence is CASSAPTGVVYF. CDR3 sequence (DNA): TGTGCCAGCAGCGCGCCGACAGGGGTGGTATATTTT.

This clone was picked up one time. The chain joins TRBV2 to TRBJ1-6, with 8 bases that match TRBD1. From germline, CDR1 is SNHLY and CDR2 FYNNEI. The trim removed 1 base at V and 9 bases at J, leaving 8 bases unmatched. The CDR3 is made up of 16 amino acids. The CDR3 is CASSEVGAGGSSPLHF. DNA of the CDR3: TGTGCCAGCAGTGAAGTGGGGGCAGGGGGCAGTTCACCCCTCCACTTT.

The chain uses TRBV7-3 and TRBJ2-2; 10 bases fit TRBD2. Trimming cost V 4 bases and J 1 base; bases outside gene matches: 3. This CDR3 region has 16 residues. The germline V gene encodes CDR1 SGHTA and CDR2 FQGTGA. Written as DNA, the CDR3 is TGTGCCAGCAGCTCGGGACTAGCGTGGAACACCGGGGAGCTGTTTTTT. This gives the protein CASSSGLAWNTGELFF.

This clone was seen a handful of times. The rearrangement links TRBV27 to TRBJ2-7; tentatively, D is TRBD1 (6 bases). The CDR3 is 16 residues long. Germline V lookup: CDR1 MNHEY, CDR2 SMNVEV (reference sequence). Trimming stripped 6 bases from V and 2 bases from J, with 20 bases between. Written as DNA, the CDR3 is TGTGCCAGCAGATTTAAGGTAAAGGACAGTACCTACGAGCAGTACTTC. Its protein is CASRFKVKDSTYEQYF.

On this clone itself: This may stem from a read error, because a much larger clone lies one nucleotide away. The chain couples TRBV13 to TRBJ1-1, with D tentatively TRBD1 (6 bases). Per germline, CDR1 PRHDT and CDR2 FYEKMQ (reference sequence). Trimming removed 0 bases from V and 1 base from J, with 6 bases in between. The CDR3 extends over 14 amino acids. The CDR3 nucleotides read TGTGCCAGCAGCTTAGGACAGGGGAACACTGAAGCTTTCTTT. It translates to CASSLGQGNTEAFF.

V usage is TRBV7-6 and J usage is TRBJ2-2, with TRBD2 matching over 8 bases. From germline, CDR1 is SGHVS and CDR2 FNYEAQ. The V and J ends lost 1 base and 2 bases, in that order; junction bases with no gene match: 6. This CDR3 has 17 residues. The CDR3 loop reads CASSLGLSGSNTGELFF. The CDR3 DNA reads TGTGCCAGCAGCTTAGGGTTAAGCGGGAGTAACACCGGGGAGCTGTTTTTT.

The rearrangement uses TRBV6-5 and TRBJ1-1; 8 bases align to TRBD1. The CDR3 length is 14 residues. The germline V gene encodes CDR1 MNHEY and CDR2 SVGAGI. Trimming cost V 6 bases and J 2 bases; bases outside gene matches: 5. CDR3 region: CASSLGQGNTEAFF. Here the CDR3 DNA reads TGTGCCAGCAGCCTCGGACAGGGAAACACTGAAGCTTTCTTT.

The CDR3 spells CASSFRVFAGYTF. The CDR3 region has the DNA TGTGCCAGCAGTTTCCGGGTGTTCGCGGGCTACACCTTC. J is TRBJ1-2 and V is TRBV12-3 or TRBV12-4; D remains unclear. This CDR3 is built from 13 residues. V was trimmed by 3 bases and J by 8 bases, leaving 13 bases between them.

V is TRBV7-9 and J is TRBJ1-1, with D maybe TRBD1 (6 bases). CDR3 length: 16 amino acids. V was pared by 2 bases and J by 2 bases, with 15 bases between. The germline V gene has CDR1 SEHNR and CDR2 FQNEAQ (reference sequence). The CDR3 nucleotides are TGTGCCAGCAGCTTATCCCCGCCAGGGGAAAACACTGAAGCTTTCTTT. This codes for CASSLSPPGENTEAFF.

The chain is built from TRBV6-5 and TRBJ2-7, with 11 bases matching TRBD2. The CDR3 contains 14 residues. The germline gives CDR1 MNHEY, CDR2 SVGAGI. Trimming at V came to 4 bases and at J to 11 bases, leaving 10 bases not matched to a gene. The CDR3 bases are TGTGCCAGCAGTTTTCGTGGGACTAGCGGAGGGGAGTACTTC. This translates into CASSFRGTSGGEYF.

The J gene is TRBJ2-7, the V gene TRBV29-1; TRBD1 or TRBD2 may be the D gene (6 bases each). V dropped 7 bases and J dropped 3 bases, with 13 bases sitting between them. CDR1 is SQVTM, CDR2 ANQGSEA, per germline. The CDR3 runs 12 residues. The CDR3 sequence is CSAGDKGYEQYF. The CDR3 DNA follows: TGCAGCGCGGGGGACAAGGGCTACGAGCAGTACTTC.